The 32 T cell receptor beta chains listed next were all sequenced from one sample in a study of CD8 T cells in ankylosing spondylitis. TCRdb re-called the 5' RACE reads through MiXCR, storing one row per CDR3 protein. The sample lists about 260,000 distinct CDR3 sequences; 15% to 20% were seen once. Material: blood, either unsorted or a sorted T cell fraction (not recorded which). Receptors were obtained from a male donor with ankylosing spondylitis or in good health (not recorded which).

The chain carries TRBV5-5 and TRBJ2-1, with D possibly TRBD1 on 7 matching bases. With 4 bases removed from V and 8 bases from J, the gap between germline ends came to 16 bases. The CDR3 is 14 residues long. Per germline, CDR1 SGHKS and CDR2 YYEKEE (reference sequence). Written as DNA, the CDR3 is TGTGCCAGCAGCCGCGGCGGGACAGTCGATGAGCAGTTCTTC. Translated, it gives CASSRGGTVDEQFF. Combining the CDR3 with reference TRBV5-5 and TRBJ2-1 gives the whole variable domain DAGVTQSPTHLIKTRGQQVTLRCSPISGHKSVSWYQQVLGQGPQFIFQYYEKEERGRGNFPDRFSARQFPNYSSELNVNALLLGDSALYLCASSRGGTVDEQFFGPGTRLTVL.

This clonotype was seen at least ten times. The genes are TRBV4-1 and TRBJ1-2, with D hard to call. Germline V gene data show CDR1 as MGHRA and CDR2 as YSYEKL. The CDR3 consists of 13 residues. With 1 base removed from V and 8 bases from J, the gap between germline ends came to 11 bases. The chain's CDR3 is CASSQVDGGGYTF. Written as DNA, the CDR3 is TGCGCCAGCAGCCAAGTAGACGGTGGAGGCTACACCTTC.

The chain uses TRBV12-3 or TRBV12-4 and TRBJ2-4; D is tentatively TRBD1 or TRBD2 (5 bases each). V dropped 1 base and J dropped 8 bases, with 12 bases sitting between them. CDR3 length: 14 residues. As DNA, the CDR3 is TGTGCCAGCAGTTTAGAGGCAGGGAGAGACATTCAGTACTTC. It translates to CASSLEAGRDIQYF.

This clonotype was seen repeatedly, ten times or more. This sequence joins TRBV12-3 or TRBV12-4 and TRBJ2-3, with TRBD2 identical over 9 bases. This CDR3 is 16 amino acids long. Unmatched junction bases numbered 10, after V lost 6 bases and J lost 3 bases. CDR3 in amino acids: CASRPSGGRATDTQYF. As DNA, the CDR3 is TGTGCCAGCAGGCCCTCCGGCGGGAGGGCGACAGATACGCAGTATTTT.

The gene calls are TRBV11-2 and TRBJ2-7, with D perhaps matching TRBD1 (5 bases). Trimming left V 5 bases short and J 2 bases short, with 13 bases between. Per germline, CDR1 SGHAT and CDR2 FQNNGV. The CDR3 is 14 residues long. The CDR3 DNA reads as TGTGCCAGCAGCCCAACCCGACAGCCCTACGAGCAGTACGTC. The encoded protein is CASSPTRQPYEQYV.

This clonotype was recorded a few times. The chain combines TRBV20-1 with TRBJ1-5, with no clear D. CDR3 length: 14 residues. The V gene lost 3 bases and the J gene lost 6 bases, with 15 bases spanning the gap. Germline V gene data show CDR1 as DFQATT and CDR2 as SNEGSKA (reference sequence). In DNA form, the CDR3 reads TGCAGTGCTAGGGACTCATCCACGGGTCAGCCCCAGCATTTT. It specifies CSARDSSTGQPQHF.

In this sample, this clonotype turned up a few times. This chain joins TRBV20-1 and TRBJ2-3, with no clear D. Trimming stripped 2 bases from V and 3 bases from J, with 9 bases between. This CDR3 is 13 amino acids long. Germline assignment: CDR1 DFQATT and CDR2 SNEGSKA (reference sequence). Here the CDR3 reads CSARWISTDTQYF. The CDR3 DNA sequence: TGCAGTGCTAGATGGATTTCGACAGATACGCAGTATTTT.

This chain uses TRBV11-2 with TRBJ2-4; the match to TRBD2 covers 10 bases. This CDR3 region has 20 residues. The V gene's germline CDR1 is SGHAT and CDR2 FQNNGV. With V trimmed by 5 bases and J by 0 bases, 16 bases remained unmatched. The CDR3 region is CASSQRLAGETSLAKNIQYF. The CDR3 DNA follows: TGTGCCAGCAGCCAGAGACTAGCGGGCGAAACGTCGTTAGCCAAAAACATTCAGTACTTC.

This clonotype was seen a handful of times. The chain combines TRBV20-1 with TRBJ2-1, with 7 bases that match TRBD1. Germline V gene lookup returns CDR1 DFQATT and CDR2 SNEGSKA (reference sequence). J was trimmed by 14 bases and V by 3 bases; bases with no gene match: 13. The CDR3 contains 13 residues. CDR3 in DNA: TGCAGTGCTAGCCCGGGACAGTCTCCCGTGAAGTTCTTC. This gives the protein CSASPGQSPVKFF.

This chain connects TRBV5-1 to TRBJ1-3, with 11 bases identical to TRBD1. CDR1 is SGHRS and CDR2 is YFSETQ in the germline V gene. The length of the CDR3 is 16 residues. Trimming removed 1 base from V and 4 bases from J; junction bases left unmatched: 4. CDR3 in DNA: TGCGCCAGCAGCTTGCTGGACAGGGGGCCAGGAAACACCATATATTTT. It is translated as CASSLLDRGPGNTIYF.

The chain recombines TRBV5-1 with TRBJ2-5; TRBD2 aligns across 8 bases. J gave up 2 bases and V 0 bases, and 9 bases lay outside the gene matches. CDR1 and CDR2 from the germline V gene are SGHRS and YFSETQ. CDR3 length equals 17 residues. The CDR3 loop reads CASSLGSTSGIQETQYF. CDR3 sequence (DNA): TGCGCCAGCAGCTTGGGATCAACTAGCGGAATTCAAGAGACCCAGTACTTC. The whole variable domain, remainder taken from reference TRBV5-1 and TRBJ2-5, is KAGVTQTPRYLIKTRGQQVTLSCSPISGHRSVSWYQQTPGQGLQFLFEYFSETQRNKGNFPGRFSGRQFSNSRSEMNVSTLELGDSALYLCASSLGSTSGIQETQYFGPGTRLLVL.

In its sample, this clonotype was seen a few times. The rearrangement joins TRBV6-5 to TRBJ1-3, with D perhaps matching TRBD1 (5 bases). Trimming pared 8 bases from V and 4 bases from J, leaving 9 bases between. CDR3 length: 12 residues. Germline lookup yields CDR1 MNHEY and CDR2 SVGAGI. CDR3 sequence: CASYRDGNTIYF. CDR3 nucleotide sequence: TGTGCCAGCTATAGGGACGGAAACACCATATATTTT.

The table lists this clonotype with many counts. The V and J genes are TRBV28 and TRBJ2-1; possibly TRBD2 for D (5 bases). The CDR3 is 13 amino acids. Germline V gene data show CDR1 as MDHEN and CDR2 as SYDVKM. V lost 7 bases and J 8 bases, leaving 15 bases between the germline ends. The CDR3 region is CASTRGIGYEQFF. The CDR3 DNA reads as TGTGCCAGCACCCGAGGGATCGGTTATGAGCAGTTCTTC.

This chain uses TRBV24-1 with TRBJ2-2; D unclear. Germline V gene data show CDR1 as KGHDR and CDR2 as SFDVKD. The CDR3 has 12 amino acids. Trimming cost V 7 bases and J 1 base, with 3 bases left between them. The CDR3 reads CATRLNTGELFF. DNA for the CDR3: TGTGCCACCAGACTGAACACCGGGGAGCTGTTTTTT.

This clonotype occurred many times. The gene calls are TRBV24-1 and TRBJ1-4; possibly TRBD1 for D (5 bases). Germline CDR1 reads KGHDR; CDR2 reads SFDVKD. Trimming removed 4 bases from V and 10 bases from J, with 9 bases in between. The CDR3 length is 12 residues. The CDR3 sequence: CATSEDSGKLFF. CDR3 DNA: TGTGCCACCAGTGAAGACAGTGGAAAACTGTTTTTT.

This clonotype was picked up a small number of times. This chain connects TRBV20-1 to TRBJ2-7; TRBD2 is a possible D gene (6 bases). The CDR3 is 15 residues long. V shed 0 bases and J shed 4 bases, with 16 bases lying between them. Germline V gives CDR1 DFQATT, CDR2 SNEGSKA (reference sequence). This CDR3 is CSARDGKRASYEQYV. The CDR3 bases are TGCAGTGCTAGAGACGGAAAGCGGGCCTCATACGAGCAGTACGTC.

The sample holds a few counts of this clonotype. This chain links TRBV10-3 with TRBJ1-3; D may be TRBD1 (5 bases). The germline V gene has CDR1 ENHRY and CDR2 SYGVKD. V dropped 10 bases and J dropped 4 bases, with 14 bases sitting between them. The CDR3 runs to 13 residues. The CDR3 DNA reads as TGTGCCAGCTCCGGGACCGGCGGAAACACCATATATTTT. Translated, it gives CASSGTGGNTIYF.

As regards this clonotype: A much larger clone lies one base from this, so it may be a read error. As DNA, the CDR3 is TGTGCCAGCAGCCGGGGCAGGGCAAACACCGGGGAGCTGTTTTTT. This sequence encodes CASSRGRANTGELFF. The chain links TRBV12-3 or TRBV12-4 to TRBJ2-2; D possibly matches TRBD1 or TRBD2 (5 bases each). V was shortened by 6 bases and J by 2 bases, with 13 bases between the two germline ends. The CDR3 consists of 15 residues.

On this clonotype itself: The junction shows a germline mismatch at one end, possibly a read error. The rearrangement joins TRBV10-3 to TRBJ2-3; 11 bases agree with TRBD1. The germline gives CDR1 ENHRY, CDR2 SYGVKD. The CDR3 contains 18 residues. CDR3 in amino acids: CTISSSGGQGAATDTQYF. As DNA, the CDR3 is TGTACCATCAGTTCCTCCGGAGGACAGGGGGCTGCGACAGATACGCAGTATTTT.

This clonotype was recorded many times. This chain links TRBV10-3 with TRBJ2-1; D may be TRBD2 (6 bases). The CDR3 covers 14 residues. With 3 bases removed from V and 10 bases from J, the gap between germline ends came to 16 bases. In germline, CDR1 is ENHRY, CDR2 SYGVKD. This CDR3 reads CAISDYSSAPEQFF. CDR3 sequence (DNA): TGTGCCATCAGTGATTACTCTAGCGCCCCGGAGCAGTTCTTC.

The chain carries TRBV20-1 and TRBJ1-5, with D perhaps matching TRBD1 (5 bases). Trimming stripped 6 bases from V and 0 bases from J, with 9 bases between. The CDR3 has 13 residues. CDR1 is DFQATT and CDR2 is SNEGSKA in the germline V gene (reference sequence). The CDR3 sequence is CSATTDSNQPQHF. The CDR3 coding sequence is TGCAGTGCCACGACAGATAGCAATCAGCCCCAGCATTTT.

This sequence joins TRBV7-8 and TRBJ1-5; 10 bases are shared with TRBD1. The CDR3 length is 16 residues. V trimming: 5 bases; J trimming: 3 bases; junction bases outside the gene matches: 7. Germline loops: CDR1 SGHVS, CDR2 FQNEAQ. In DNA, the CDR3 is TGTGCCAGCAGCCCTTTGGACAGGGGGGCCAATCAGCCCCAGCATTTT. This translates into CASSPLDRGANQPQHF.

This clonotype was found a few times. V usage is TRBV29-1 and J usage is TRBJ2-5; D call uncertain. Deletions cut 3 bases from V and 4 bases from J, with 6 bases between. This CDR3 spans 11 amino acids. CDR1 and CDR2 from the germline V gene are SQVTM and ANQGSEA. In DNA form, the CDR3 reads TGCAGCGTTGATGTCCCAGAGACCCAGTACTTC. This encodes CSVDVPETQYF.

Ten or more counts support this clonotype. V is TRBV13 and J is TRBJ2-2; possible D gene TRBD1, 6 bases. The germline V and J ends were trimmed by 5 bases and 3 bases, with 16 bases remaining between them. CDR3 size: 16 residues. Germline V gene lookup returns CDR1 PRHDT and CDR2 FYEKMQ (reference sequence). The CDR3 nucleotides read TGTGCCAGCAGCCACGGGACACCTCAGTACACCGGGGAGCTGTTTTTT. Protein product: CASSHGTPQYTGELFF.

The chain recombines TRBV29-1 with TRBJ1-5, with D possibly TRBD1 on 5 matching bases. Trimming took 4 bases from V and 7 from J, leaving 11 bases between them. The CDR3 extends over 12 amino acids. Germline V gene sequence: CDR1 SQVTM, CDR2 ANQGSEA. CDR3 bases: TGCAGCGTTGGCCAGGCAGGGCAGCCCCAGCATTTT. This translates into CSVGQAGQPQHF.

The rearrangement links TRBV20-1 to TRBJ2-2; 10 nucleotides agree with TRBD2. The CDR3 consists of 16 residues. Germline loops: CDR1 DFQATT, CDR2 SNEGSKA (reference sequence). V was clipped by 3 bases and J by 0 bases; unmatched bases: 4. The CDR3 sequence: CSARPTSGANTGELFF. In DNA, the CDR3 is TGCAGTGCTAGGCCTACTAGCGGGGCGAACACCGGGGAGCTGTTTTTT.

V usage is TRBV6-2 or TRBV6-3 and J usage is TRBJ2-3, with D possibly being TRBD2 (6 bases). The germline V gene has CDR1 MNHEY and CDR2 SVGEGT. CDR3 length: 16 amino acids. V was cut by 3 bases and J by 2 bases, with 15 bases left in between. The CDR3 loop is CASSYAPGEYTDTQYF. The DNA for the CDR3 is TGTGCCAGCAGTTATGCACCGGGGGAATACACAGATACGCAGTATTTT.

This chain joins TRBV9 and TRBJ2-3, with 7 bases fitting TRBD1. From germline, CDR1 is SGDLS and CDR2 YYNGEE. This CDR3 is 14 amino acids long. The V segment lost 1 base and the J segment 4 bases; nucleotides outside the gene matches: 3. The CDR3 DNA follows: TGTGCCAGCAGCGTAAGGGGGCGAGCAGATACGCAGTATTTT. This encodes CASSVRGRADTQYF.

This clonotype was seen only a few times. This chain uses TRBV20-1 with TRBJ1-6; D not resolved. The V end lost 6 bases, the J end lost 0 bases, and 12 bases lay between the germline ends. The CDR3 extends over 15 amino acids. The germline CDR1 and CDR2 sequences are DFQATT and SNEGSKA (reference sequence). The CDR3 DNA sequence: TGCAGTGCCCATCCCGGAAGCTCCTATAATTCACCCCTCCACTTT. Amino acids: CSAHPGSSYNSPLHF.

Comment on this clonotype: Relative to the germline gene, one junction end is altered; a read error may explain this. The chain joins TRBV12-3 or TRBV12-4 to TRBJ1-5; D perhaps matches TRBD1 (5 bases). The CDR3 has 17 residues. Written as DNA, the CDR3 is TGTGCCAACAGTTTGGCCGGGACGGGACCTAGGGGTCAGCCCCAGCATTTT. As protein: CANSLAGTGPRGQPQHF.

This clonotype was observed a handful of times. V gene TRBV20-1 combines with J gene TRBJ2-4, with D possibly TRBD1 on 6 matching bases. Germline CDR1 is DFQATT and CDR2 is SNEGSKA (reference sequence). V was trimmed by 6 bases and J by 4 bases, leaving 13 bases between them. The CDR3 extends over 13 amino acids. The DNA for the CDR3 is TGCAGTGCCGAGGGGCAGGGGAAAAACATTCAGTACTTC. Amino acid sequence: CSAEGQGKNIQYF.

Only a few counts were recorded for this clonotype. The chain recombines TRBV13 with TRBJ1-3; no reliable D call. Germline CDR1 reads PRHDT; CDR2 reads FYEKMQ (reference sequence). Between the trimmed V and J ends, which lost 0 bases and 4 bases, there was a span of 13 bases. This CDR3 has 16 amino acids. CDR3 DNA: TGTGCCAGCAGCTTAGGCCTCCGGCAGGCAGGAAACACCATATATTTT. Translated: CASSLGLRQAGNTIYF.